What follows are 27 T cell receptor beta chains derived from one specimen sequenced in a study of cytomegalovirus exposure and HLA in healthy donors. The PCR used 60 Vbeta and 13 Jbeta primers. Measured with immunoSEQ multiplex PCR; TCRdb has only the in-frame clones, and not every one. The sample contains 100,000 or so clones, roughly 70% of which appear only once. The sequencing sample was made of PBMCs. These receptors were obtained from a man aged 40-49 years in good health and CMV-seropositive.

This clone was recorded once. The CDR3 protein is CSVQLYETGVVDTQYF. DNA of the CDR3: TGCAGCGTCCAACTATATGAAACGGGAGTCGTGGATACGCAGTATTTT. V is TRBV29-1 and J is TRBJ2-3; possibly TRBD2 for D (6 bases). CDR3 size: 16 residues. Germline V lookup: CDR1 SQVTM, CDR2 ANQGSEA. Trimming pared 6 bases from V and 6 bases from J, leaving 25 bases between.

This chain connects TRBV19 to TRBJ2-3, with D maybe TRBD2 (5 bases). This CDR3 region has 17 residues. CDR1 is LNHDA, CDR2 SQIVND, per germline (reference sequence). V lost 0 bases to trimming and J lost 4 bases, with 17 bases between them. CDR3 DNA sequence: TGTGCCAGTAGTATAGACGTTGGGCCTGCGGGCGCAGATACGCAGTATTTT. It yields the protein CASSIDVGPAGADTQYF.

The chain recombines TRBV27 with TRBJ2-5; D might be TRBD1 (6 bases). CDR3 size: 15 residues. Trimming cost V 5 bases and J 2 bases, with 15 bases left between them. CDR1 is MNHEY, CDR2 SMNVEV, per germline (reference sequence). The chain's CDR3 is CASSEAGVGQETQYF. The CDR3 DNA reads TGTGCCAGCAGTGAGGCAGGGGTAGGACAAGAGACCCAGTACTTC.

The V call is TRBV19, the J call TRBJ1-5; D not certain. CDR1 and CDR2 (germline): LNHDA, SQIVND (reference sequence). The V end was cut by 1 base, the J end by 0 bases, with 7 bases between. This CDR3 region has 15 residues. The CDR3 DNA sequence: TGTGCCAGTAGTATAGGACTCTATAGCAATCAGCCCCAGCATTTT. Encoded protein: CASSIGLYSNQPQHF.

This clone was seen once. The gene calls are TRBV6-4 and TRBJ1-2, with 7 bases lining up with TRBD1. V gave up 8 bases and J gave up 8 bases; unmatched junction bases: 11. The germline V gene encodes CDR1 MRHNA and CDR2 SNTAGT. The CDR3 is made up of 13 amino acids. The CDR3 DNA follows: TGTGCCAGCTCGGCGAACAGGGGAGGCGGCTACACCTTC. Its translation: CASSANRGGGYTF.

J is TRBJ1-3 and V is TRBV6-5; 7 nucleotides line up with TRBD1. CDR1 is MNHEY, CDR2 SVGAGI, per germline. This CDR3 has 15 residues. The J segment lost 0 bases and the V segment lost 6 bases, leaving 5 bases of the junction unmatched. The CDR3 region has the DNA TGTGCCAGCAGCCCCGACAGGGTCTCTGGAAACACCATATATTTT. Amino acid sequence: CASSPDRVSGNTIYF.

This clone was recorded once. The chain joins TRBV29-1 to TRBJ2-3; D not certain. V shed 2 bases and J shed 1 base, with 4 bases lying between them. Germline CDR1 and CDR2: SQVTM and ANQGSEA. The CDR3 is made up of 12 amino acids. The CDR3 DNA reads TGCAGCGTTGAAACTGGCACAGATACGCAGTATTTT. This translates into CSVETGTDTQYF.

The V call is TRBV6-6, the J call TRBJ2-1; weak D call: TRBD2 (6 bases). The CDR3 is 15 amino acids. V was shortened by 6 bases and J by 0 bases, with 12 bases between the two germline ends. From germline, CDR1 is MNHNY and CDR2 SVGAGI (reference sequence). The DNA for the CDR3 is TGTGCCAGCAGCGACAGCGGGTCCTCCTACAATGAGCAGTTCTTC. It translates to CASSDSGSSYNEQFF.

There are a few counts of this clone. This chain joins TRBV7-9 and TRBJ2-7; no definite D call. Trimming took 5 bases from V and 1 from J, leaving 9 bases between them. CDR1 and CDR2 from the germline V gene are SEHNR and FQNEAQ (reference sequence). CDR3 length: 13 amino acids. CDR3 region: CASSPRESYEQYF. DNA for the CDR3: TGTGCCAGCAGCCCCCGCGAGTCCTACGAGCAGTACTTC.

This clone has only one observation. This rearrangement joins TRBV20-1 to TRBJ2-1; 10 nucleotides line up with TRBD2. The CDR3 consists of 11 residues. With V trimmed by 6 bases and J by 13 bases, 6 bases remained unmatched. Germline CDR1 is DFQATT and CDR2 is SNEGSKA (reference sequence). The CDR3 loop is CSANSGRPQFF. As DNA, the CDR3 is TGCAGTGCAAATAGCGGGAGGCCCCAGTTCTTC.

Concerning this clone: At one boundary the junction diverges from the germline segment, which might be a read error. This sequence joins TRBV7-9 and TRBJ2-1; the D is unclear. The CDR3 has 12 residues. Looked up from germline, CDR1 is SEHNR and CDR2 is FQNEAQ (reference sequence). In nucleotides, the CDR3 is TGTTCCAGCAGCCGAGACTCGAATGAGCAGTTCTTC. Its translation: CSSSRDSNEQFF.

The CDR3 region is CASSQATSGSSGELFF. CDR3 nucleotide sequence: TGCGCCAGCAGCCAAGCGACTAGCGGGAGTTCCGGGGAGCTGTTTTTT. The V call is TRBV4-3, the J call TRBJ2-2, with 12 bases matching TRBD2. CDR1 LGHNA and CDR2 YSLEER come from the germline V gene. Trimming removed 1 base from V and 6 bases from J; junction bases left unmatched: 3. The CDR3 loop spans 16 amino acids.

The genes are TRBV28 and TRBJ2-3; TRBD1 agrees at 10 bases. Germline loops: CDR1 MDHEN, CDR2 SYDVKM. The CDR3 is 16 residues long. V was clipped by 4 bases and J by 3 bases; unmatched bases: 7. The CDR3 DNA sequence: TGTGCCAGCAGTTACCGGGACAGGGGAGAGACAGATACGCAGTATTTT. This gives the protein CASSYRDRGETDTQYF.

V usage is TRBV28 and J usage is TRBJ1-2; D call uncertain. The germline gives CDR1 MDHEN, CDR2 SYDVKM. Trimming stripped 5 bases from V and 3 bases from J, with 7 bases between. The CDR3 runs to 12 residues. CDR3 bases: TGTGCCAGCAGTGCGGCCCACTATGGCTACACCTTC. This sequence encodes CASSAAHYGYTF.

The chain uses TRBV9 and TRBJ2-7; D is ambiguous. Trimming left V 0 bases short and J 3 bases short, with 7 bases between. This CDR3 contains 13 residues. The germline V gene encodes CDR1 SGDLS and CDR2 YYNGEE. The CDR3 spells CASSVESHYEQYF. The CDR3 nucleotides are TGTGCCAGCAGCGTAGAATCCCACTACGAGCAGTACTTC.

The J gene is TRBJ2-7, the V gene TRBV5-4; TRBD1 might be the D (7 bases). Germline V CDR1 and CDR2: SGHNT, YYREEE (reference sequence). The CDR3 spans 17 residues. Trimming left V 4 bases short and J 0 bases short, with 20 bases between. CDR3: CASSLATGRVGSYEQYF. In nucleotides, the CDR3 is TGTGCCAGCAGCCTAGCGACAGGGCGCGTCGGCTCCTACGAGCAGTACTTC.

The chain recombines TRBV7-9 with TRBJ1-4, with D tentatively TRBD1 (6 bases). Germline loops: CDR1 SEHNR, CDR2 FQNEAQ (reference sequence). V was shortened by 5 bases and J by 0 bases, with 10 bases between the two germline ends. The CDR3 runs to 15 residues. This chain's CDR3 is CASSARTATNEKLFF. The CDR3 nucleotides are TGTGCCAGCAGCGCCCGGACAGCAACTAATGAAAAACTGTTTTTT.

The rearrangement joins TRBV7-9 to TRBJ1-1, with D uncertain. CDR1 SEHNR and CDR2 FQNEAQ come from the germline V gene (reference sequence). CDR3 length equals 16 residues. V dropped 2 bases and J dropped 5 bases, with 18 bases sitting between them. CDR3 bases: TGTGCCAGCAGCTTAAGTATCGTGGTTCGGGGAACTGAAGCTTTCTTT. Amino acid sequence: CASSLSIVVRGTEAFF.

The V call is TRBV6-5, the J call TRBJ2-7, with D tentatively TRBD1 (6 bases). Germline V lookup: CDR1 MNHEY, CDR2 SVGAGI. With 0 bases removed from V and 6 bases from J, the gap between germline ends came to 15 bases. The CDR3 length is 15 residues. The CDR3, as DNA: TGTGCCAGCAGTTACTCATTTGACAGGCTAGGCGAGCAGTACTTC. Protein product: CASSYSFDRLGEQYF.

V gene TRBV7-9 combines with J gene TRBJ2-7; TRBD1 matches at 8 bases. J was trimmed by 5 bases and V by 8 bases; bases with no gene match: 11. The V gene's germline CDR1 is SEHNR and CDR2 FQNEAQ (reference sequence). The CDR3 spans 14 residues. The DNA for the CDR3 is TGTGCCAGCGGAGCCCGGGACAGGATCCACGAGCAGTACTTC. It yields the protein CASGARDRIHEQYF.

The rearrangement links TRBV7-6 to TRBJ2-3; the D gene is possibly TRBD2 (5 bases). Germline V gene sequence: CDR1 SGHVS, CDR2 FNYEAQ. V was shortened by 1 base and J by 2 bases, with 10 bases between the two germline ends. This CDR3 has 15 residues. For the CDR3, the DNA is TGTGCCAGCAGCTTAGAACTAGGTAACACAGATACGCAGTATTTT. Protein product: CASSLELGNTDTQYF. Complete variable domain (other parts from reference TRBV7-6 and TRBJ2-3): GAGVSQSPRYKVTKRGQDVALRCDPISGHVSLYWYRQALGQGPEFLTYFNYEAQQDKSGLPNDRFSAERPEGSISTLTIQRTEQRDSAMYRCASSLELGNTDTQYFGPGTRLTVL.

The rearrangement uses TRBV4-1 and TRBJ1-3; D possibly corresponds to TRBD1 (5 bases). CDR1 and CDR2 (germline): MGHRA, YSYEKL. V lost 1 base to trimming and J lost 0 bases, with 7 bases between them. The CDR3 spans 15 residues. The CDR3 region has the DNA TGCGCCAGCAGCCAAGCACAGGACTCTGGAAACACCATATATTTT. Its translation: CASSQAQDSGNTIYF.

The chain recombines TRBV9 with TRBJ1-5, with unresolved D. V dropped 0 bases and J dropped 1 base, with 5 bases sitting between them. This CDR3 region has 14 residues. Germline assignment: CDR1 SGDLS and CDR2 YYNGEE. CDR3 protein: CASSVGQSNQPQHF. CDR3 in DNA: TGTGCCAGCAGCGTAGGTCAGAGCAATCAGCCCCAGCATTTT.

The chain carries TRBV19 and TRBJ2-5; 11 positions match TRBD1. The CDR3 loop spans 15 amino acids. Trimming cost V 5 bases and J 5 bases; bases outside gene matches: 7. CDR1 is LNHDA and CDR2 is SQIVND in the germline V gene (reference sequence). In nucleotides, the CDR3 is TGTGCCAGTAGTTCCACCGGGACAGGGGGTGAGACCCAGTACTTC. This sequence encodes CASSSTGTGGETQYF.

The genes are TRBV28 and TRBJ2-2; unclear D gene. The CDR3 extends over 11 amino acids. Germline V gene lookup returns CDR1 MDHEN and CDR2 SYDVKM. As DNA, the CDR3 is TGTGAAACTCTGAACACCGGGGAGCTGTTTTTT. Translation gives CETLNTGELFF.

The chain employs TRBV10-3 and TRBJ2-1; D not resolved. Trimming cost V 8 bases and J 8 bases, with 10 bases left between them. There are 11 residues in the CDR3. Germline V gene data show CDR1 as ENHRY and CDR2 as SYGVKD. As DNA, the CDR3 is TGTGCCATCCTCGACTTGGATGAGCAGTTCTTC. This codes for CAILDLDEQFF.

The sample holds a few counts of this clone. The rearrangement joins TRBV28 to TRBJ2-2, with 15 bases lining up with TRBD2. This CDR3 is 20 amino acids long. The J segment lost 0 bases and the V segment lost 5 bases, leaving 10 bases of the junction unmatched. Germline V lookup: CDR1 MDHEN, CDR2 SYDVKM. The CDR3 region is CASSPLGLAGGPSNTGELFF. CDR3 coding DNA: TGTGCCAGCAGTCCCCTAGGACTAGCGGGAGGGCCCTCGAACACCGGGGAGCTGTTTTTT.